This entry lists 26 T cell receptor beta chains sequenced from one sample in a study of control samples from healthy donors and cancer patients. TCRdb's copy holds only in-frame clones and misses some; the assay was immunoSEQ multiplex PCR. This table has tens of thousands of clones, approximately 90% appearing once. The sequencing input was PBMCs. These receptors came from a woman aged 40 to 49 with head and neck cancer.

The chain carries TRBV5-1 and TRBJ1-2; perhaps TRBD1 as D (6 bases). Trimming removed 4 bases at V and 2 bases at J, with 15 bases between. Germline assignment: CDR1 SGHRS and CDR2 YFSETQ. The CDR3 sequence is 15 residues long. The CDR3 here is CASSPDGQINYGYTF. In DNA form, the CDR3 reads TGCGCCAGCAGCCCCGACGGACAGATCAACTATGGCTACACCTTC. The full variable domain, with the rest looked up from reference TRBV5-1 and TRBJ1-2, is KAGVTQTPRYLIKTRGQQVTLSCSPISGHRSVSWYQQTPGQGLQFLFEYFSETQRNKGNFPGRFSGRQFSNSRSEMNVSTLELGDSALYLCASSPDGQINYGYTFGSGTRLTVV.

CDR3 protein: CAISEGVGFPDTEAFF. DNA for the CDR3: TGTGCCATCAGTGAGGGGGTGGGCTTCCCCGACACTGAAGCTTTCTTT. V gene TRBV10-3 combines with J gene TRBJ1-1; D unresolved. The V end lost 2 bases, the J end lost 3 bases, and 16 bases lay between the germline ends. CDR1 is ENHRY and CDR2 is SYGVKD in the germline V gene. CDR3 length equals 16 residues.

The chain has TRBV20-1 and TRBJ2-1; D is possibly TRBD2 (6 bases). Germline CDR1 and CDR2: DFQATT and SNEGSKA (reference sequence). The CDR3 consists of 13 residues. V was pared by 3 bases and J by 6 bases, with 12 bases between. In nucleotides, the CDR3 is TGCAGTGCTAGTAAACCCGGGGGCAATGAGCAGTTCTTC. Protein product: CSASKPGGNEQFF.

The CDR3 here is CASGFQRGGKDTQYF. The CDR3 nucleotides read TGTGCTAGTGGTTTTCAGCGGGGGGGCAAAGATACGCAGTATTTT. The chain is built from TRBV12-5 and TRBJ2-3; 10 bases match TRBD2. This CDR3 has 15 residues. The germline V gene encodes CDR1 LGHNT and CDR2 FRNRAP. Unmatched junction bases numbered 5, after V lost 3 bases and J lost 5 bases.

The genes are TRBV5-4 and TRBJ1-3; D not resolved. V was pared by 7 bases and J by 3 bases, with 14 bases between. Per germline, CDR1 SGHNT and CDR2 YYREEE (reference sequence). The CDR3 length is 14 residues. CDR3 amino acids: CASGARGDGNTIYF. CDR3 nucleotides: TGTGCCAGCGGCGCCCGAGGCGATGGAAACACCATATATTTT.

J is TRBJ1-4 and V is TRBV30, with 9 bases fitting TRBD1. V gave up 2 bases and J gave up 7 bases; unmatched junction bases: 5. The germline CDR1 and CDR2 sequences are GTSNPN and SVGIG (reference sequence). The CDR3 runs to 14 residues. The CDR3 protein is CAWSPGTGFEKLFF. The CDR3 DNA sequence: TGTGCCTGGAGTCCCGGGACAGGGTTTGAAAAACTGTTTTTT.

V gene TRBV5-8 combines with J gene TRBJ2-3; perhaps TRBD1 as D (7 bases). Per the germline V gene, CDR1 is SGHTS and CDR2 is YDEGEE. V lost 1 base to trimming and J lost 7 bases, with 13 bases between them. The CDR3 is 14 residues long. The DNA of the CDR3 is TGTGCCAGCAGCTTGAGGAGGGGGCGAAATACGCAGTATTTT. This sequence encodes CASSLRRGRNTQYF. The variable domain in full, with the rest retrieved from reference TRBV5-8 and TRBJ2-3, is EAGVTQSPTHLIKTRGQQATLRCSPISGHTSVYWYQQALGLGLQFLLWYDEGEERNRGNFPPRFSGRQFPNYSSELNVNALELEDSALYLCASSLRRGRNTQYFGPGTRLTVL.

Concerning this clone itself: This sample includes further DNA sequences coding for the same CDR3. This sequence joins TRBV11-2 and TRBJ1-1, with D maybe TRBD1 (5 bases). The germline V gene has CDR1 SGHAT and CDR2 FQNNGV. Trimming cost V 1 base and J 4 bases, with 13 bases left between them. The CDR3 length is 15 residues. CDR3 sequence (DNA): TGTGCCAGCAGCTTAGTCTCAGGGTTTGGCACTGAAGCTTTCTTT. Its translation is CASSLVSGFGTEAFF.

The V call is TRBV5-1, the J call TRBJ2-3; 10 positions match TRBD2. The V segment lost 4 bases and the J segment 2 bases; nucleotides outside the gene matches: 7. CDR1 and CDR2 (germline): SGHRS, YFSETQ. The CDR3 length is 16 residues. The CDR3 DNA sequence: TGCGCCAGCAGCCCTCGACTAGCGGGCCCCACAGATACGCAGTATTTT. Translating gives CASSPRLAGPTDTQYF.

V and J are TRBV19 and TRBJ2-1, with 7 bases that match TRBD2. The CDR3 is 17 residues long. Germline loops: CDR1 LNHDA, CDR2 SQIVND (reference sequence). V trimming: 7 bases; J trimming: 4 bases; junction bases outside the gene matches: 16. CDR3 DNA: TGTGCCAGTATGATTAGCGGCCTAGCGGTCCCTTACAATGAGCAGTTCTTC. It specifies CASMISGLAVPYNEQFF.

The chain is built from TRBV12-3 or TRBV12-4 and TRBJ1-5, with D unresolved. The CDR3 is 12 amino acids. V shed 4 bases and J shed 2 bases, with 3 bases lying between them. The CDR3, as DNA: TGTGCCAGCAGTTGGGGCAATCAGCCCCAGCATTTT. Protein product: CASSWGNQPQHF.

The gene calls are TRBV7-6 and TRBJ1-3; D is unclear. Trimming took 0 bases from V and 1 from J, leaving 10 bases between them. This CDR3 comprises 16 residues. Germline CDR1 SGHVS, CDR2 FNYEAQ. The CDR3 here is CASSLAPGGSGNTIYF. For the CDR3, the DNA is TGTGCCAGCAGCTTAGCGCCGGGTGGGTCTGGAAACACCATATATTTT.

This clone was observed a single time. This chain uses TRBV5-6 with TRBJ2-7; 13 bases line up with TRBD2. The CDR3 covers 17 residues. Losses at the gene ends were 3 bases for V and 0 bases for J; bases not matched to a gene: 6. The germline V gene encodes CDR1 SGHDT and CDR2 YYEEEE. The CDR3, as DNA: TGTGCCAGCAGCTCGCTGACTAGCGGGGGGCACTCCTACGAGCAGTACTTC. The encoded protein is CASSSLTSGGHSYEQYF.

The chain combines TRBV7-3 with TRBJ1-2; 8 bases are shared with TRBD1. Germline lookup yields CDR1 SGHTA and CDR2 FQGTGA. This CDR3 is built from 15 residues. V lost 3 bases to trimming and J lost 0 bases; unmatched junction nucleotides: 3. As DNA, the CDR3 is TGTGCCAGCAGCTTTACAGGGGGAACTAACTATGGCTACACCTTC. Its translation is CASSFTGGTNYGYTF.

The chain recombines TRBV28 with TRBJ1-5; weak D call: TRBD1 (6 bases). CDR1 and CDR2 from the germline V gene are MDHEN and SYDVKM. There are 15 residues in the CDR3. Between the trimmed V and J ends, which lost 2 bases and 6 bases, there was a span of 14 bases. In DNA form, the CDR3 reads TGTGCCAGCAGTTTACGGGGGAAAGGGGGTCAGCCCCAGCATTTT. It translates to CASSLRGKGGQPQHF.

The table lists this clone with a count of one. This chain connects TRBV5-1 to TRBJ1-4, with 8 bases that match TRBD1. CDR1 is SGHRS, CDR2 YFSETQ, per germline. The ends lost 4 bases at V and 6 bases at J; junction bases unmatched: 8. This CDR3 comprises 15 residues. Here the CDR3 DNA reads TGCGCCAGCAGCCCCGGACAGGGAGGGTATGAAAAACTGTTTTTT. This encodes CASSPGQGGYEKLFF.

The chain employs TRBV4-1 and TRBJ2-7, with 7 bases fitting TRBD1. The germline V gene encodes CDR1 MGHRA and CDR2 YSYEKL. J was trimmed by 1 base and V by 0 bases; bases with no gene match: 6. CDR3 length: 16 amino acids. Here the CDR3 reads CASSQDYGTDSYEQYF. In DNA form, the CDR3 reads TGCGCCAGCAGCCAAGATTACGGGACAGATTCCTACGAGCAGTACTTC.

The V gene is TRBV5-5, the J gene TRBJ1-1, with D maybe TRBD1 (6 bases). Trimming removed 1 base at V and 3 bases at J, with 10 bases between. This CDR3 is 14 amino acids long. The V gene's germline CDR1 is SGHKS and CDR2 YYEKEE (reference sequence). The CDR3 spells CASSLWTVDTEAFF. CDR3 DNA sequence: TGTGCCAGCAGCTTGTGGACAGTGGACACTGAAGCTTTCTTT.

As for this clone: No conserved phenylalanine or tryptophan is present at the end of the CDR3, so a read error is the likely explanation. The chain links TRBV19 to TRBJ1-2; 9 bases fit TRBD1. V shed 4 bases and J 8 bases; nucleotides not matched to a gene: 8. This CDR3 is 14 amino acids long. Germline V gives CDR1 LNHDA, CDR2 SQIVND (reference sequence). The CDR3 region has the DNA TGTGCCAGTAGTAAGGGACAGGGTGTTGGAGGCTACACCCTC. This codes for CASSKGQGVGGYTL.

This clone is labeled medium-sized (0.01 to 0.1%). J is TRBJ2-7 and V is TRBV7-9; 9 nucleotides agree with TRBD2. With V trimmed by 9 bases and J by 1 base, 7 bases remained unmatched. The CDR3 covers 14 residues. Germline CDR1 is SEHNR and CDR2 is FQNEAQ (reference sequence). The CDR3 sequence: CAREPLAGSYEQYF. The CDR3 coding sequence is TGTGCCAGGGAACCGCTAGCGGGGTCCTACGAGCAGTACTTC.

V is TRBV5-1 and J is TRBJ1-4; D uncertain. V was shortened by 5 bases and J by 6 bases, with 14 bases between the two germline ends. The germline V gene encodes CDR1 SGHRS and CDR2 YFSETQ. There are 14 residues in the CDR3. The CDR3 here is CASSVLPGDEKLFF. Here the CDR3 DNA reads TGCGCCAGCAGTGTACTCCCTGGGGATGAAAAACTGTTTTTT.

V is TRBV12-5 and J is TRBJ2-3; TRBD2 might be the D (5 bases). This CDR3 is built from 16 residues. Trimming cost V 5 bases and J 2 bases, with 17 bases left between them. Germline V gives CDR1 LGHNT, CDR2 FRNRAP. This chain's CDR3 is CASGPNRGGVTDTQYF. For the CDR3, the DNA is TGTGCTAGTGGTCCCAACCGTGGAGGAGTCACAGATACGCAGTATTTT.

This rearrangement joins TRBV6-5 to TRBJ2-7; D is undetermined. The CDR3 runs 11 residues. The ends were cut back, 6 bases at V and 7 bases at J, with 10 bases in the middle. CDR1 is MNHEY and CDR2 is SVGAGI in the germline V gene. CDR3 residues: CASRMYIEQYF. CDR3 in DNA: TGTGCCAGCAGGATGTATATAGAGCAGTACTTC.

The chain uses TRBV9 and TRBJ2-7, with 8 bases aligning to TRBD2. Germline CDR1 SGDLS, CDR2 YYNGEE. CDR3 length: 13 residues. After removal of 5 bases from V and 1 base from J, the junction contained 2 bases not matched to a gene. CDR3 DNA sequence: TGTGCCAGCAGTAGCGGGGTTTCCTACGAGCAGTACTTC. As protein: CASSSGVSYEQYF.

CDR3 in amino acids: CASSQVNGGRSSYNEQFF. CDR3 sequence (DNA): TGTGCCAGCAGCCAAGTTAACGGGGGCAGGAGCTCCTACAATGAGCAGTTCTTC. The rearrangement links TRBV14 to TRBJ2-1, with D perhaps being TRBD1 or TRBD2 (6 bases each). This CDR3 is built from 18 residues. Between the trimmed V and J ends, which lost 1 base and 0 bases, there was a span of 16 bases. Per the germline V gene, CDR1 is SGHDN and CDR2 is FVKESK.

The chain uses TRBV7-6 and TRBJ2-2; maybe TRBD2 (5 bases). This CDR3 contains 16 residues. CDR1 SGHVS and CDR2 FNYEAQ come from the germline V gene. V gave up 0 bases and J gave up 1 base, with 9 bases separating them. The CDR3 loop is CASSLADEGNTGELFF. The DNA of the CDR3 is TGTGCCAGCAGCTTAGCGGATGAGGGGAACACCGGGGAGCTGTTTTTT.